This paragraph covers one TCR beta chain sequence. In the study's own analysis: There were no quality scores in the junction-only immunoSEQ sequences, so filtering differed. The protocol was immunoSEQ multiplex PCR, while the TCRdb copy is restricted to in-frame clones and leaves out a portion. Clonal size and the V and J genes are those of that table, whereas D and trimming came from the DNA. This sample has around 650,000 clones, with approximately 96% found just once. CD8 cells regarded as naive lacked CD45RO, were positively chosen for CCR7, and omitted terminally differentiated effector memory CD45RA+ cells. These data belong to a study of shared clonotypes between healthy human individuals. CDR1 MNHEY and CDR2 SVGAGI come from the germline V gene. The CDR3 extends over 16 amino acids. Trimming removed 2 bases from V and 5 bases from J, with 18 bases in between.

The receptor's source is a woman aged 25 to 39 in good health. The rearrangement uses TRBV6-5 and TRBJ1-2; D perhaps matches TRBD1 (6 bases). Sample: naive CD8+ T cells sorted from blood. The CDR3 reads CASSYLQGGGGYGYTF. The DNA for the CDR3 is TGTGCCAGCAGTTACCTGCAGGGAGGGGGAGGTTATGGCTACACCTTC.